This T cell receptor (beta chain) was captured by sequencing in a study of blood T cell repertoires in COVID-19. About the study: Material from acute and convalescent COVID-19 was sourced from the United States, Italy and Spain. PBMCs, B-cell-depleted T cells, or T cells were the source of the cDNA or gDNA that made up the material.

Germline loops: CDR1 LGHNA, CDR2 YNFKEQ. The trim removed 0 bases at V and 4 bases at J, leaving 5 bases unmatched. CDR3 length: 15 residues. Per the original data handling: Amplification with reference gene primers provided the estimates of nucleated cell counts. Sequencing was performed with immunoSEQ multiplex PCR; in TCRdb, only in-frame clones are kept and a portion is missing. For V, J and clone size, that table is used; D and trimming come from the DNA. The data show about 220,000 clones, 85% seen once. Followed longitudinally, the Seattle patients had been enrolled during active infection. The genes are TRBV4-2 and TRBJ1-1; TRBD1 agrees at 7 bases. The sample taken for sequencing was peripheral blood. The sequence was obtained from a woman aged 70-85 years with COVID-19, enrolled during active disease. The CDR3 DNA is TGTGCCAGCAGCCAAGAGACAGGGCGGTTCACTGAAGCTTTCTTT. This codes for CASSQETGRFTEAFF.